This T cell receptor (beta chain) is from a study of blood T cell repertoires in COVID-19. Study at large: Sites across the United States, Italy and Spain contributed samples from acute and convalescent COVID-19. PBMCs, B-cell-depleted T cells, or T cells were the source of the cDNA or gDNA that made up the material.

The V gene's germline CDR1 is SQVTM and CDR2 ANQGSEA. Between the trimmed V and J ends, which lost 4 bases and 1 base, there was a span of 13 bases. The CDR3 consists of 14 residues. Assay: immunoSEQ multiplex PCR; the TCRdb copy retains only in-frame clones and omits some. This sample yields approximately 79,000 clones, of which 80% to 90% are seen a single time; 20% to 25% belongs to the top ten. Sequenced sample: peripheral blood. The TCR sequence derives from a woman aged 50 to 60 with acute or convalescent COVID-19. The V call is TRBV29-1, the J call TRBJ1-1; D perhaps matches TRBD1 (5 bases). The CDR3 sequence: CSVVDRSQNTEAFF. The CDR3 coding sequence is TGCAGCGTTGTCGACAGATCCCAGAACACTGAAGCTTTCTTT.